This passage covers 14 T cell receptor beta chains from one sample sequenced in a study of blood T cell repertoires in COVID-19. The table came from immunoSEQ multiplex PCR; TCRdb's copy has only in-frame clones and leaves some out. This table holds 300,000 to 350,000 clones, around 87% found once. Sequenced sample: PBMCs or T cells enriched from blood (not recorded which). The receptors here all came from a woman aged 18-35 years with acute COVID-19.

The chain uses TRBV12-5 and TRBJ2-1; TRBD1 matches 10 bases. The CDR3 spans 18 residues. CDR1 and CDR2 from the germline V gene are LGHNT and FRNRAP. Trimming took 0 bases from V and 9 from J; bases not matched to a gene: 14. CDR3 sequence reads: CASGLVDKGDRGSSEQFF. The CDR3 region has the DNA TGTGCTAGTGGTTTGGTAGATAAAGGGGACAGGGGATCCAGTGAGCAGTTCTTC.

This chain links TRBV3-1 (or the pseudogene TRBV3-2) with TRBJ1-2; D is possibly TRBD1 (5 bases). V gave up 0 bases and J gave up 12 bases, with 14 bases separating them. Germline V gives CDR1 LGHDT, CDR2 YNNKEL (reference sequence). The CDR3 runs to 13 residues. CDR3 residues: CASSQELGGSNTF. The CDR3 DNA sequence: TGTGCCAGCAGCCAAGAGTTGGGGGGTTCAAACACCTTC.

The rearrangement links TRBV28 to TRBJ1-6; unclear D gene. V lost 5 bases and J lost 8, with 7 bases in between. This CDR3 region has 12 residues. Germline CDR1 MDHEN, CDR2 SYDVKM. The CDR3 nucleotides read TGTGCCAGCAGTCTGGAGGATTCACCCCTCCACTTT. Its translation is CASSLEDSPLHF.

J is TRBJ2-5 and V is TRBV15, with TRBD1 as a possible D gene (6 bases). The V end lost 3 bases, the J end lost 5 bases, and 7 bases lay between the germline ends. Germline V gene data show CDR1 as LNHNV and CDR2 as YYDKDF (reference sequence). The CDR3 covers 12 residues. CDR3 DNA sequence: TGTGCCACCAGCAGCAGGGGTGAGACCCAGTACTTC. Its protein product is CATSSRGETQYF.

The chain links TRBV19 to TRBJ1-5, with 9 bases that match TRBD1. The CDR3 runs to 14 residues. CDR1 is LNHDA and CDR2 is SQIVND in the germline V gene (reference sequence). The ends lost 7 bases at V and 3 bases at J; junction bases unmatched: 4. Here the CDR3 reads CASTGTGTNQPQHF. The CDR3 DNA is TGTGCCAGTACCGGGACAGGGACCAATCAGCCCCAGCATTTT.

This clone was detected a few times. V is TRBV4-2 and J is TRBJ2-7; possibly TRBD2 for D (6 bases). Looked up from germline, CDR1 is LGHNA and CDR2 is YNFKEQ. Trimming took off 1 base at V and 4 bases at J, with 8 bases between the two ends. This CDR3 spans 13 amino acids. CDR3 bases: TGTGCCAGCAGCCAAGTGGGAGGTTACGAGCAGTACTTC. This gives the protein CASSQVGGYEQYF.

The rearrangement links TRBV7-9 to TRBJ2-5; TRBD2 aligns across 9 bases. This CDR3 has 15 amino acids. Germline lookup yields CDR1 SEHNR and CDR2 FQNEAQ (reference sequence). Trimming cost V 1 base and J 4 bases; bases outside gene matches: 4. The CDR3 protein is CASSLVLLAGETQYF. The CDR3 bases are TGTGCCAGCAGCTTAGTCTTACTAGCGGGAGAGACCCAGTACTTC.

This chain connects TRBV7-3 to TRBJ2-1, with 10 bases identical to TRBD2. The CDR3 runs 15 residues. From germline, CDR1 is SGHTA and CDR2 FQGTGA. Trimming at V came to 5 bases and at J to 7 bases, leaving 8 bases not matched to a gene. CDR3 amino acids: CASSLLAGGLNEQFF. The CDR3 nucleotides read TGTGCCAGCAGCCTCTTAGCGGGAGGCTTGAATGAGCAGTTCTTC. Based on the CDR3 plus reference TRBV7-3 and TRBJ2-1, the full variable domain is GAGVSQTPSNKVTEKGKYVELRCDPISGHTALYWYRQSLGQGPEFLIYFQGTGAADDSGLPNDRFFAVRPEGSVSTLKIQRTERGDSAVYLCASSLLAGGLNEQFFGPGTRLTVL.

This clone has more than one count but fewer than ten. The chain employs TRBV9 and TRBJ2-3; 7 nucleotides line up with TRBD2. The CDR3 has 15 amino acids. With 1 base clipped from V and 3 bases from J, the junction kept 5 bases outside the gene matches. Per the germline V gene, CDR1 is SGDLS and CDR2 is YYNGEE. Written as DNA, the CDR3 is TGTGCCAGCAGCGTACGGCGGGAGCCTACAGATACGCAGTATTTT. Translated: CASSVRREPTDTQYF.

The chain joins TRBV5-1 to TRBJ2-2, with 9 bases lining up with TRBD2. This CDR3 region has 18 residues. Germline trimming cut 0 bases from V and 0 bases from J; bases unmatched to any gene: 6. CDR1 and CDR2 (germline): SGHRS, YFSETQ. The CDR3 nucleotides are TGCGCCAGCAGCTTGGCCCTTAGCGGGAGTGCGAACACCGGGGAGCTGTTTTTT. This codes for CASSLALSGSANTGELFF. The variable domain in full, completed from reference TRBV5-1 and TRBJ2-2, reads KAGVTQTPRYLIKTRGQQVTLSCSPISGHRSVSWYQQTPGQGLQFLFEYFSETQRNKGNFPGRFSGRQFSNSRSEMNVSTLELGDSALYLCASSLALSGSANTGELFFGEGSRLTVL.

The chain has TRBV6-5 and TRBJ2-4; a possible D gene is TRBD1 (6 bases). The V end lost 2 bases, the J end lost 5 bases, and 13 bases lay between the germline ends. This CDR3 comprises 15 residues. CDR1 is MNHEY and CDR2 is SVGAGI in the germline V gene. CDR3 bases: TGTGCCAGCAGTTACGGGGGCGCGTGGGAAAACATTCAGTACTTC. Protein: CASSYGGAWENIQYF.

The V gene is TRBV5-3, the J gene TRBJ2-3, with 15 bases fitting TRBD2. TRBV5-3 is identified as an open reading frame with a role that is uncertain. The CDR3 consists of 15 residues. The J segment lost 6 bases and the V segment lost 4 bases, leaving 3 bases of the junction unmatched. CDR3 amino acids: CARSNGLAGGDTQYF. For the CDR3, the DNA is TGTGCCAGAAGCAACGGACTAGCGGGAGGGGATACGCAGTATTTT.

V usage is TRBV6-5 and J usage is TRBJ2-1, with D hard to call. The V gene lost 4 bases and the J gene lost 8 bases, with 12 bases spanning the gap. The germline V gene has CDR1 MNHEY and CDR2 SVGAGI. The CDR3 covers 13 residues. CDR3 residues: CASSFKSGHEQFF. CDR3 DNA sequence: TGTGCCAGCAGTTTTAAGTCGGGTCATGAGCAGTTCTTC.

This CDR3 is CASTTQLAALSGNTIYF. DNA for the CDR3: TGTGCCAGCACCACACAGCTGGCAGCTCTATCTGGAAACACCATATATTTT. This chain connects TRBV21-1 to TRBJ1-3; TRBD1 is taken as the D call from the table, unchecked against the DNA. TRBV21-1 represents a pseudogene. The CDR3 contains 17 residues.